This T cell receptor (beta chain) was observed in a study of T cells in localized non-small cell lung cancer. The repertoire was sequenced with immunoSEQ multiplex PCR; TCRdb's copy has only in-frame clones and lacks some. The sample includes over 30,000 clones, approximately 89% of them seen just once. Study observations and caveats: Higher blood T cell density tracked longer overall survival. Heterogeneity stays possible, as sequencing covered only one tumor region. Maximal T cell clonality occurred in uninvolved adjacent lung, with tumor ranking below it. Paired adjacent lung recovered a median around 52 of the top 100 tumor clones.

Details on this clone: What it recognizes is unknown.

V lost 5 bases and J lost 2, with 16 bases in between. The CDR3 runs to 15 residues. The germline CDR1 and CDR2 sequences are MNHEY and SMNVEV (reference sequence). The material was peripheral blood, obtained before any cancer treatment. The V call is TRBV27, the J call TRBJ2-7; perhaps TRBD2 as D (6 bases). This TCR came from a woman aged 35 to 70 with stage I lung adenocarcinoma. This CDR3 is CASSMRDSATYEQYF. CDR3 coding DNA: TGTGCCAGCAGTATGCGGGACTCCGCCACCTACGAGCAGTACTTC.